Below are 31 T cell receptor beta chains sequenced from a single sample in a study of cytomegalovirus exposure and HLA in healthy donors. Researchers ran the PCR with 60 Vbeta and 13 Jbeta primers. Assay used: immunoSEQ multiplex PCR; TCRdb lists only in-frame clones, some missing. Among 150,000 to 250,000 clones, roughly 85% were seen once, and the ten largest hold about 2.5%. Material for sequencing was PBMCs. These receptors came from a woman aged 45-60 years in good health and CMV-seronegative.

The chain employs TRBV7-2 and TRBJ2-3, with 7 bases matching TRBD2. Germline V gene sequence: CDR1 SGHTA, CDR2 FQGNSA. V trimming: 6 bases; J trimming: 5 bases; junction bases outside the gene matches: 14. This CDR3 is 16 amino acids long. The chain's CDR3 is CASRRGGEGRGDTQYF. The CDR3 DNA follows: TGTGCCAGCAGACGCGGAGGGGAGGGCCGGGGAGATACGCAGTATTTT.

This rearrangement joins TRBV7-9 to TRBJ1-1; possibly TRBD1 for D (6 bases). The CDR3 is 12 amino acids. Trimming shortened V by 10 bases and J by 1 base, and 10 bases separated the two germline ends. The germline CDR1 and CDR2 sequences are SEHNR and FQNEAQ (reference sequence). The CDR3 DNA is TGTGCCATAACAGGGCGGAACACTGAAGCTTTCTTT. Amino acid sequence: CAITGRNTEAFF.

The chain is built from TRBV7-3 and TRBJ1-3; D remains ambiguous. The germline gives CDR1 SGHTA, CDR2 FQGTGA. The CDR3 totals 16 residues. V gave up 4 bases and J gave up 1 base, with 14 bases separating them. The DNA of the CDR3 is TGTGCCAGCAGCTCCAGTTCCGCGGGTTCTGGAAACACCATATATTTT. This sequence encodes CASSSSSAGSGNTIYF.

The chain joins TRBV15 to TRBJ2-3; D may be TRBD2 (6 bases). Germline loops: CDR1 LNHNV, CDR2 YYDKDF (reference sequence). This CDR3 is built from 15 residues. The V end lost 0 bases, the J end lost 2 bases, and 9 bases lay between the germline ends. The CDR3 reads CATSRDGGSTDTQYF. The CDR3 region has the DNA TGTGCCACCAGCAGAGATGGAGGGTCCACAGATACGCAGTATTTT.

CDR3 region: CASSLGSGGLENYGYTF. In DNA form, the CDR3 reads TGTGCCAGCAGCTTAGGGTCTGGGGGGTTAGAAAACTATGGCTACACCTTC. This chain uses TRBV13 with TRBJ1-2, with D possibly matching TRBD1 (5 bases). V was pared by 0 bases and J by 2 bases, with 16 bases between. This CDR3 is 17 amino acids long. In germline, CDR1 is PRHDT, CDR2 FYEKMQ (reference sequence).

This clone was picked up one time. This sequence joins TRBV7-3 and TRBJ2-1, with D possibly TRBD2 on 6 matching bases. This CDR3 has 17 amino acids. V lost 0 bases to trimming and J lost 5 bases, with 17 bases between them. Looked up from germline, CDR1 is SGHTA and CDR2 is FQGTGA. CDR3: CASSLTAAGTPDNEQFF. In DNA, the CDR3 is TGTGCCAGCAGCTTAACGGCCGCCGGGACTCCCGACAATGAGCAGTTCTTC.

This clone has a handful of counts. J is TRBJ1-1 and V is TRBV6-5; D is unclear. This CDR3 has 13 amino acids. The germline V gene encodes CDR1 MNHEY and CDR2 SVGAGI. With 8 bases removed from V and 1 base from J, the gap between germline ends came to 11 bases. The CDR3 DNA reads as TGTGCCAGCTCGCTTACGGGGAACACTGAAGCTTTCTTT. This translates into CASSLTGNTEAFF.

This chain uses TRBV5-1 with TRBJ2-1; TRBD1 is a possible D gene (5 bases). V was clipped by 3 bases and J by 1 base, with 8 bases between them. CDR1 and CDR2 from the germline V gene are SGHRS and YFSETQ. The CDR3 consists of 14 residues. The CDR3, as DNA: TGCGCCAGCAGCTCCCAGGGTTCCTACAATGAGCAGTTCTTC. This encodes CASSSQGSYNEQFF.

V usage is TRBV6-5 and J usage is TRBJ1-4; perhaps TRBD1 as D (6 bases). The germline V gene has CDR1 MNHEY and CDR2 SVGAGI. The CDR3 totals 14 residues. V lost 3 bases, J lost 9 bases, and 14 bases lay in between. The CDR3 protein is CASSYRRGVQKLFF. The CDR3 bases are TGTGCCAGCAGTTATCGCAGGGGAGTCCAAAAACTGTTTTTT.

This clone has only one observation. The CDR3 DNA follows: TGTGCCAGCAGTCGCGGGACGGTGAACACTGAAGCTTTCTTT. Translation: CASSRGTVNTEAFF. The genes are TRBV2 and TRBJ1-1; weak D call: TRBD1 (5 bases). Germline CDR1 is SNHLY and CDR2 is FYNNEI. The CDR3 extends over 14 amino acids. Between the trimmed V and J ends, which lost 5 bases and 0 bases, there was a span of 10 bases.

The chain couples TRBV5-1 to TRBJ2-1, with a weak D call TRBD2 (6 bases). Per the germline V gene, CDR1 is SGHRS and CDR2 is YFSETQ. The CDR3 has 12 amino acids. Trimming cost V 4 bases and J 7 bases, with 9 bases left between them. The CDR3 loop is CASSPGLNEQFF. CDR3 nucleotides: TGCGCCAGCAGCCCTGGACTAAATGAGCAGTTCTTC.

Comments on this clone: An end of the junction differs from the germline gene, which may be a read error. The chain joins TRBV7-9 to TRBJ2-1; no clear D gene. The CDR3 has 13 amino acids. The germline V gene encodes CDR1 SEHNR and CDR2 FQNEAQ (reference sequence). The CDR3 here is CSSSQNYGNEQFF. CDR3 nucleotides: TGTTCCAGCAGCCAAAATTACGGCAATGAGCAGTTCTTC.

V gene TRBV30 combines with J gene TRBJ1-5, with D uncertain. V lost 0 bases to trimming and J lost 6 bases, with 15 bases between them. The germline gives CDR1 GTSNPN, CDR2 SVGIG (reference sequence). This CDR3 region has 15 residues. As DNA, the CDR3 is TGTGCCTGGAGTGTTGGACTGTTGGTAGGTCAGCCCCAGCATTTT. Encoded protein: CAWSVGLLVGQPQHF.

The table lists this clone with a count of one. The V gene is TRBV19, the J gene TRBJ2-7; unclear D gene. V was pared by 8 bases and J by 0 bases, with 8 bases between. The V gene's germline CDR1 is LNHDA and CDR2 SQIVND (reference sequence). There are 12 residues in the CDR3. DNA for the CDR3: TGTGCCAGTGCAGGTGACTCCTACGAGCAGTACTTC. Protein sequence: CASAGDSYEQYF.

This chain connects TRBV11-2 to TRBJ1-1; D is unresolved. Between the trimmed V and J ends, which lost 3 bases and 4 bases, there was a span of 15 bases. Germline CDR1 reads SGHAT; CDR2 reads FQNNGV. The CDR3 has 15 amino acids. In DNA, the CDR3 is TGTGCCAGCAGCTTGTCGCTGGGAGAAACCACTGAAGCTTTCTTT. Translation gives CASSLSLGETTEAFF.

For the CDR3, the DNA is TGTGCCGGTCGACCGGGGGGCTCCTACAATGAGCAGTTCTTC. As protein: CAGRPGGSYNEQFF. The chain couples TRBV28 to TRBJ2-1; TRBD2 aligns across 7 bases. This CDR3 is 14 amino acids long. Germline CDR1 MDHEN, CDR2 SYDVKM. V lost 11 bases, J lost 0 bases, and 7 bases stayed unmatched.

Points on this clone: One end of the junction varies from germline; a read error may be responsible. CDR3 loop: CASSQPGTRELFF. The CDR3, as DNA: TGTGCCAGCAGCCAACCCGGGACAAGAGAGCTGTTTTTT. V gene TRBV5-1 combines with J gene TRBJ2-2; possibly TRBD1 for D (6 bases). The germline V gene encodes CDR1 SGHRS and CDR2 YFSETQ. The CDR3 runs 13 residues.

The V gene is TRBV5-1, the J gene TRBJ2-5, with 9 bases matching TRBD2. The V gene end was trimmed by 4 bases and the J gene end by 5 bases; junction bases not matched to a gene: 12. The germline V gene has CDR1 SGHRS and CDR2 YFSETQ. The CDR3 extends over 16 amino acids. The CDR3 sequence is CASSPPAGLAGETQYF. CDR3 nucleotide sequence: TGCGCCAGCAGCCCACCAGCGGGCCTAGCGGGGGAGACCCAGTACTTC.

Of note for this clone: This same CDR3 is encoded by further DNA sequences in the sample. CDR3 loop: CASSFSQGIVEGDQYF. The CDR3 DNA reads as TGCGCCAGCAGCTTCTCACAGGGGATAGTGGAAGGGGATCAGTACTTC. This chain uses TRBV5-1 with TRBJ2-5, with TRBD1 matching over 7 bases. Germline CDR1 and CDR2: SGHRS and YFSETQ. V was clipped by 2 bases and J by 11 bases; unmatched bases: 18. CDR3 length: 16 amino acids.

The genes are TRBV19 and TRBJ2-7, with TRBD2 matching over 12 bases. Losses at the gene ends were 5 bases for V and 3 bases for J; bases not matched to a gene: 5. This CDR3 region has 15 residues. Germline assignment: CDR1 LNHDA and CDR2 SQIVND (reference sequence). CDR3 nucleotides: TGTGCCAGTAGTCCCGGACTAGCGGGACTCTACGAGCAGTACTTC. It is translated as CASSPGLAGLYEQYF.

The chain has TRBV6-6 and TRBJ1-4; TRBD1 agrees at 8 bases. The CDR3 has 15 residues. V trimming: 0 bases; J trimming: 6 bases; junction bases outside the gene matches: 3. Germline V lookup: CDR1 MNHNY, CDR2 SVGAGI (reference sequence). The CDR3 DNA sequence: TGTGCCAGCAGTTACTCAGGGACAGGTTATGAAAAACTGTTTTTT. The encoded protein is CASSYSGTGYEKLFF.

Here the CDR3 DNA reads TGTGCCAGCAGCATACAGGGCCTCAATCAGCCCCAGCATTTT. Residues: CASSIQGLNQPQHF. The chain is built from TRBV2 and TRBJ1-5, with a weak D call TRBD1 (6 bases). CDR3 size: 14 residues. The V gene lost 6 bases and the J gene lost 3 bases, with 12 bases spanning the gap. The germline gives CDR1 SNHLY, CDR2 FYNNEI.

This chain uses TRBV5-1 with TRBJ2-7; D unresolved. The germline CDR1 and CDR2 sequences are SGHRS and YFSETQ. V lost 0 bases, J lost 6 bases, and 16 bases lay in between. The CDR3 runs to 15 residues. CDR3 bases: TGCGCCAGCAGCTTGGCCACTCCTCTTAATGGCGAGCAGTACTTC. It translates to CASSLATPLNGEQYF.

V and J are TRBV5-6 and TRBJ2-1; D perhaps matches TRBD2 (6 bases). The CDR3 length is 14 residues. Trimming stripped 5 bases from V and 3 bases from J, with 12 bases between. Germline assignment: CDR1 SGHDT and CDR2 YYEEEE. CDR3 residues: CASSIGGVYNEQFF. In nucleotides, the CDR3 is TGTGCCAGCAGTATTGGAGGGGTCTACAATGAGCAGTTCTTC.

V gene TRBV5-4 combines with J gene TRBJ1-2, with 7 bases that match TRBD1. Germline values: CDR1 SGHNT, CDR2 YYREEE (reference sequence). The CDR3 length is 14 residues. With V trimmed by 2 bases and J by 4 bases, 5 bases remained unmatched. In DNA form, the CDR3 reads TGTGCCAGCAGCTTTGGACAGGACGTCTATGGCTACACCTTC. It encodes CASSFGQDVYGYTF.

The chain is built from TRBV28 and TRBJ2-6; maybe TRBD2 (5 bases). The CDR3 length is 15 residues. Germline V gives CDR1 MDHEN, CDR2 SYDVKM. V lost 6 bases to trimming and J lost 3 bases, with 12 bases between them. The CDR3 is CASSLGGSGANVLTF. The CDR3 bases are TGTGCCAGCAGCTTGGGTGGGAGTGGGGCCAACGTCCTGACTTTC. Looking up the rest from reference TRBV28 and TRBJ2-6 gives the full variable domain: DVKVTQSSRYLVKRTGEKVFLECVQDMDHENMFWYRQDPGLGLRLIYFSYDVKMKEKGDIPEGYSVSREKKERFSLILESASTNQTSMYLCASSLGGSGANVLTFGAGSRLTVL.

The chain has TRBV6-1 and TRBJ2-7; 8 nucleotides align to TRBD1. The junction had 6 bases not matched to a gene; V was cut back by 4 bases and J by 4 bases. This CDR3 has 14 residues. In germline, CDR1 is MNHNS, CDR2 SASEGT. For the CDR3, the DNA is TGTGCCAGCAGTGCAGGACAGGGTACTTACGAGCAGTACTTC. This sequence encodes CASSAGQGTYEQYF.

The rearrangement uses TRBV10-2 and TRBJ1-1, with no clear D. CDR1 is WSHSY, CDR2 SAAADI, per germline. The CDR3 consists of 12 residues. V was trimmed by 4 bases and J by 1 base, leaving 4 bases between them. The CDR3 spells CASSVRNTEAFF. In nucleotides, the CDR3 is TGCGCCAGCAGTGTCAGGAACACTGAAGCTTTCTTT.

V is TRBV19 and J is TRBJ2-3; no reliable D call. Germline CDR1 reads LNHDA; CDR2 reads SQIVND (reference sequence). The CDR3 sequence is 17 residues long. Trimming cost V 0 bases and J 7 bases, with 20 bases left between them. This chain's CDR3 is CASSIDRPPNLWYTQYF. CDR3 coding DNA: TGTGCCAGTAGTATAGATCGTCCCCCTAACCTCTGGTATACGCAGTATTTT.

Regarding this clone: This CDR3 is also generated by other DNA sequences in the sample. The CDR3 nucleotides are TGTGCCACCAGCAGAGATCGGACAGGAGGGGGCTACACCTTC. This codes for CATSRDRTGGGYTF. The V and J genes are TRBV15 and TRBJ1-2; TRBD1 matches 7 bases. The trim removed 0 bases at V and 8 bases at J, leaving 6 bases unmatched. Germline assignment: CDR1 LNHNV and CDR2 YYDKDF (reference sequence). The CDR3 runs to 14 residues.

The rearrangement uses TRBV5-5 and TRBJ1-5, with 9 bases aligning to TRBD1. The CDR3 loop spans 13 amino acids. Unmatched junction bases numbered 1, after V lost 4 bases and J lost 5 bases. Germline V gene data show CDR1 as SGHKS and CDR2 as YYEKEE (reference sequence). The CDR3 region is CASSRTGDQPQHF. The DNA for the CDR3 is TGTGCCAGCAGCCGGACAGGGGATCAGCCCCAGCATTTT.